Below, 27 T cell receptor beta chains from the same sample are listed, as sequenced in a study of T cells in Graves' hyperthyroidism and ophthalmopathy. Template material for amplifying TCR beta CDR3 regions consisted of RNA transcripts. TCR CDR3 regions were first amplified by RT-PCR with HTBI primers. TCRdb analysed the multiplex PCR reads with MiXCR anew, one entry per CDR3 protein. The sample holds 400,000 or so distinct CDR3 sequences, around 15% seen once. What was sequenced was blood. The source is a woman aged 55-75 years with Graves' ophthalmopathy.

The sample holds many counts of this clonotype. The chain recombines TRBV11-1 with TRBJ2-1, with D hard to call. V lost 5 bases, J lost 0 bases, and 11 bases lay in between. The CDR3 sequence is 15 residues long. Germline V CDR1 and CDR2: SGHAT, FQDESV (reference sequence). The CDR3 spells CASSVLPSSYNEQFF. The DNA for the CDR3 is TGTGCCAGCAGCGTCCTCCCGAGCTCCTACAATGAGCAGTTCTTC. Combining the CDR3 with reference TRBV11-1 and TRBJ2-1 gives the whole variable domain EAEVAQSPRYKITEKSQAVAFWCDPISGHATLYWYRQILGQGPELLVQFQDESVVDDSQLPKDRFSAERLKGVDSTLKIQPAELGDSAMYLCASSVLPSSYNEQFFGPGTRLTVL.

This clonotype was recorded at least ten times. The genes are TRBV19 and TRBJ2-1, with 10 bases identical to TRBD2. V gave up 5 bases and J gave up 6 bases; unmatched junction bases: 13. Germline-derived CDR1 and CDR2 are LNHDA and SQIVND (reference sequence). The CDR3 spans 17 residues. The CDR3 nucleotides are TGTGCCAGTAGTTTGGGCCGGGGTTCTAGCGGGAGCAATGAGCAGTTCTTC. Translated, it gives CASSLGRGSSGSNEQFF.

A few counts support this clonotype. V gene TRBV28 combines with J gene TRBJ2-2, with unresolved D. Germline loops: CDR1 MDHEN, CDR2 SYDVKM. V was shortened by 5 bases and J by 5 bases, with 18 bases between the two germline ends. The CDR3 is 16 residues long. CDR3 sequence: CASSERTTLSTGELFF. For the CDR3, the DNA is TGTGCCAGCAGTGAAAGAACTACCCTCTCGACCGGGGAGCTGTTTTTT.

The gene calls are TRBV28 and TRBJ2-3, with 8 bases fitting TRBD1. The junction had 2 bases not matched to a gene; V was cut back by 10 bases and J by 2 bases. Germline values: CDR1 MDHEN, CDR2 SYDVKM. The CDR3 runs 12 residues. CDR3: CATDRATDTQYF. The DNA for the CDR3 is TGTGCCACGGACAGGGCCACAGATACGCAGTATTTT.

V is TRBV7-9 and J is TRBJ1-2, with 9 positions matching TRBD1. Germline loops: CDR1 SEHNR, CDR2 FQNEAQ (reference sequence). This CDR3 contains 16 residues. Germline trimming cut 4 bases from V and 3 bases from J; bases unmatched to any gene: 9. The CDR3: CASSSPGTGRDYGYTF. CDR3 bases: TGTGCCAGCAGCTCCCCCGGGACAGGGAGGGACTATGGCTACACCTTC. Full variable domain (outside the CDR3, taken from reference TRBV7-9 and TRBJ1-2): DTGVSQNPRHKITKRGQNVTFRCDPISEHNRLYWYRQTLGQGPEFLTYFQNEAQLEKSRLLSDRFSAERPKGSFSTLEIQRTEQGDSAMYLCASSSPGTGRDYGYTFGSGTRLTVV.

This clonotype was observed many times. The CDR3 protein is CAWSTSGTNTGELFF. CDR3 sequence (DNA): TGTGCCTGGAGTACTAGCGGGACGAACACCGGGGAGCTGTTTTTT. The chain recombines TRBV30 with TRBJ2-2; 10 bases match TRBD2. This CDR3 has 15 amino acids. V shed 2 bases, J shed 0 bases, and the junction held 0 bases outside the gene matches. The germline V gene has CDR1 GTSNPN and CDR2 SVGIG (reference sequence).

This clonotype has more than one count but fewer than ten. The J gene is TRBJ1-1, the V gene TRBV7-9; D might be TRBD1 (6 bases). CDR1 SEHNR and CDR2 FQNEAQ come from the germline V gene (reference sequence). Trimming cost V 4 bases and J 2 bases, with 14 bases left between them. CDR3 size: 15 residues. CDR3 sequence (DNA): TGTGCCAGCAGCTCCGGGGGGACACTTAACACTGAAGCTTTCTTT. This sequence encodes CASSSGGTLNTEAFF.

For this clonotype: Possible read error: a much larger clone is one base away. This chain joins TRBV20-1 and TRBJ2-5; D possibly corresponds to TRBD1 (6 bases). The CDR3 is 11 residues long. From germline, CDR1 is DFQATT and CDR2 SNEGSKA (reference sequence). The CDR3 reads CGARLSGAQYF. DNA of the CDR3: TGCGGTGCTCGACTGTCAGGGGCCCAGTACTTC.

This clonotype was observed many times. The V call is TRBV7-8, the J call TRBJ2-7; D is uncertain. The CDR3 length is 12 residues. V lost 3 bases to trimming and J lost 5 bases, with 8 bases between them. CDR1 is SGHVS and CDR2 is FQNEAQ in the germline V gene. The CDR3 sequence: CASSLTRNEQYF. The CDR3 DNA reads TGTGCCAGCAGCTTGACCCGGAACGAGCAGTACTTC. Looking up the rest from reference TRBV7-8 and TRBJ2-7 gives the full variable domain: GAGVSQSPRYKVAKRGQDVALRCDPISGHVSLFWYQQALGQGPEFLTYFQNEAQLDKSGLPSDRFFAERPEGSVSTLKIQRTQQEDSAVYLCASSLTRNEQYFGPGTRLTVT.

This clonotype was seen a few times. This chain connects TRBV5-1 to TRBJ1-1; D remains ambiguous. Germline V lookup: CDR1 SGHRS, CDR2 YFSETQ. V lost 0 bases, J lost 8 bases, and 8 bases lay in between. The CDR3 length is 12 residues. The CDR3 sequence: CASSLEGIEAFF. DNA for the CDR3: TGCGCCAGCAGCTTGGAAGGCATAGAAGCTTTCTTT. Drawing the rest from reference TRBV5-1 and TRBJ1-1, the complete variable domain is KAGVTQTPRYLIKTRGQQVTLSCSPISGHRSVSWYQQTPGQGLQFLFEYFSETQRNKGNFPGRFSGRQFSNSRSEMNVSTLELGDSALYLCASSLEGIEAFFGQGTRLTVV.

On this clonotype itself: The final CDR3 position lacks the conserved phenylalanine or tryptophan, pointing to a likely read error. This chain links TRBV7-8 with TRBJ2-7; unclear D gene. There are 13 residues in the CDR3. Trimming left V 2 bases short and J 2 bases short, with 7 bases between. The germline CDR1 and CDR2 sequences are SGHVS and FQNEAQ. As DNA, the CDR3 is TGTGCCAGCAGCTTACCCGGAACCTACGAGCAGTACCTC. It codes for CASSLPGTYEQYL.

This clonotype was seen only a few times. The CDR3 spells CAISGQSESPLHF. Here the CDR3 DNA reads TGTGCCATCAGTGGACAGAGTGAGTCACCCCTCCACTTT. V usage is TRBV10-3 and J usage is TRBJ1-6, with a tentative D call TRBD1 (5 bases). V shed 4 bases and J shed 10 bases, with 11 bases lying between them. The CDR3 sequence is 13 residues long. Germline lookup yields CDR1 ENHRY and CDR2 SYGVKD.

This clonotype was counted between two and nine times. The gene calls are TRBV5-1 and TRBJ2-3, with 11 nucleotides matching TRBD1. J was trimmed by 5 bases and V by 2 bases; bases with no gene match: 10. From germline, CDR1 is SGHRS and CDR2 YFSETQ. The CDR3 sequence is 17 residues long. DNA for the CDR3: TGCGCCAGCAGCTTAGCCCCCGGACAGGGGGCCCAAGATACGCAGTATTTT. It encodes CASSLAPGQGAQDTQYF.

V usage is TRBV19 and J usage is TRBJ2-2; D may match TRBD1 or TRBD2 (7 bases each). Germline V gene sequence: CDR1 LNHDA, CDR2 SQIVND (reference sequence). Trimming cost V 6 bases and J 5 bases, with 16 bases left between them. This CDR3 region has 15 residues. CDR3 DNA sequence: TGTGCCAGTAGCGGGGGGACAGAGAGGACCGGGGAGCTGTTTTTT. This codes for CASSGGTERTGELFF.

In regard to this clonotype: A much larger clone differs by one base, so this may be a read error. The CDR3 sequence is CASSLGVAANYEQYF. CDR3 sequence (DNA): TGTGCCAGCAGCTTAGGTGTGGCAGCAAACTACGAGCAGTACTTC. This chain uses TRBV11-2 with TRBJ2-7; D gene uncertain. With 1 base removed from V and 3 bases from J, the gap between germline ends came to 13 bases. The germline gives CDR1 SGHAT, CDR2 FQNNGV. This CDR3 comprises 15 residues.

As regards this clonotype: The junction shows a germline mismatch at one end, possibly a read error. This rearrangement joins TRBV18 to TRBJ2-5; the D gene is possibly TRBD1 (6 bases). This CDR3 has 13 amino acids. Per germline, CDR1 KGHSH and CDR2 LQKENI. In DNA form, the CDR3 reads TGTGCCACACTCGAGGACAGTCAAGTGACCCAGTACTTC. It codes for CATLEDSQVTQYF.

Many counts were recorded for this clonotype. The rearrangement joins TRBV11-3 to TRBJ2-3; D may be TRBD2 (6 bases). Germline V CDR1 and CDR2: SGHNT, YENEEA. Trimming cost V 1 base and J 5 bases, with 10 bases left between them. This CDR3 comprises 14 residues. In DNA, the CDR3 is TGTGCCAGCAGCTTAGGAACGGAGGGAGATACGCAGTATTTT. Its translation is CASSLGTEGDTQYF.

This chain joins TRBV20-1 and TRBJ2-3; 8 positions match TRBD2. The J segment lost 3 bases and the V segment lost 3 bases, leaving 8 bases of the junction unmatched. Germline V gene data show CDR1 as DFQATT and CDR2 as SNEGSKA (reference sequence). The CDR3 sequence is 15 residues long. The CDR3 loop reads CSARPAGEGTDTQYF. For the CDR3, the DNA is TGCAGTGCTAGGCCAGCGGGAGAGGGGACAGATACGCAGTATTTT.

The V and J genes are TRBV27 and TRBJ2-2, with 8 bases aligning to TRBD2. Per germline, CDR1 MNHEY and CDR2 SMNVEV (reference sequence). This CDR3 has 16 amino acids. Trimming at V came to 6 bases and at J to 2 bases, leaving 8 bases not matched to a gene. CDR3 residues: CASRSLLAVNTGELFF. DNA for the CDR3: TGTGCCAGCAGATCCTTACTAGCGGTAAACACCGGGGAGCTGTTTTTT.

This clonotype showed up just a few times. The chain employs TRBV6-1 and TRBJ2-3, with 10 bases aligning to TRBD2. V gave up 5 bases and J gave up 1 base; unmatched junction bases: 12. The CDR3 loop spans 18 amino acids. Germline V lookup: CDR1 MNHNS, CDR2 SASEGT. CDR3 region: CASSPSSGRARGTDTQYF. The CDR3 coding sequence is TGTGCCAGCAGTCCCTCCAGCGGGAGGGCCCGGGGCACAGATACGCAGTATTTT.

This clonotype showed up just a few times. Written as DNA, the CDR3 is TGTGCCAGCAGTGTTACTGAAAAACTGTTTTTT. It translates to CASSVTEKLFF. The chain recombines TRBV6-1 with TRBJ1-4, with D unresolved. Germline CDR1 and CDR2: MNHNS and SASEGT. CDR3 length: 11 amino acids. Trimming left V 4 bases short and J 7 bases short, with 4 bases between.

This clonotype was picked up many times. This sequence joins TRBV4-2 and TRBJ1-2; D gene unclear. V was trimmed by 3 bases and J by 7 bases, leaving 15 bases between them. CDR1 LGHNA and CDR2 YNFKEQ come from the germline V gene. This CDR3 region has 14 residues. CDR3 coding DNA: TGTGCCAGCAGCCACAACCGGGATATGGGTGGCTACACCTTC. Translated: CASSHNRDMGGYTF.

This clonotype was found a few times. The chain recombines TRBV20-1 with TRBJ1-5; possibly TRBD1 for D (5 bases). Germline CDR1 reads DFQATT; CDR2 reads SNEGSKA (reference sequence). V lost 6 bases to trimming and J lost 5 bases, with 11 bases between them. This CDR3 comprises 12 residues. In nucleotides, the CDR3 is TGCAGTGCCCAGGGCGGGGATCAGCCCCAGCATTTT. Translated, it gives CSAQGGDQPQHF.

In its sample, this clonotype was seen a few times. The chain employs TRBV29-1 and TRBJ2-1; perhaps TRBD1 as D (6 bases). The germline V and J ends were trimmed by 4 bases and 4 bases, with 11 bases remaining between them. The germline CDR1 and CDR2 sequences are SQVTM and ANQGSEA. The length of the CDR3 is 13 residues. This chain's CDR3 is CSVGGGFYNEQFF. In DNA form, the CDR3 reads TGCAGCGTTGGAGGGGGTTTTTACAATGAGCAGTTCTTC.

J is TRBJ2-7 and V is TRBV9; 7 bases agree with TRBD1. Trimming removed 1 base from V and 6 bases from J; junction bases left unmatched: 13. The germline V gene encodes CDR1 SGDLS and CDR2 YYNGEE. The CDR3 sequence is 16 residues long. The CDR3 DNA sequence: TGTGCCAGCAGCGTATCTGGAGACAGGGCGAGGGGCGAGCAGTACTTC. It translates to CASSVSGDRARGEQYF.

The sample holds many counts of this clonotype. V and J are TRBV28 and TRBJ1-2, with D possibly TRBD1 on 6 matching bases. V lost 5 bases and J 1 base, leaving 14 bases between the germline ends. The germline V gene has CDR1 MDHEN and CDR2 SYDVKM. The CDR3 runs 15 residues. The CDR3 nucleotides are TGTGCCAGCAGTGCCGCGGGGGCCGTTAACTATGGCTACACCTTC. It translates to CASSAAGAVNYGYTF.

This chain links TRBV5-1 with TRBJ2-1; possible D gene TRBD1, 5 bases. Between the trimmed V and J ends, which lost 0 bases and 8 bases, there was a span of 9 bases. CDR1 is SGHRS and CDR2 is YFSETQ in the germline V gene. The CDR3 sequence is 13 residues long. The CDR3: CASSLARADEQFF. CDR3 bases: TGCGCCAGCAGCTTGGCCAGGGCGGATGAGCAGTTCTTC.